This T cell receptor (beta chain) was captured in a study of blood T cell repertoires in COVID-19. Turning to the study itself: From the United States, Italy and Spain came samples of acute and convalescent COVID-19. T cells, B-cell-depleted T cells, or PBMCs provided the cDNA or gDNA that served as material.

A few counts support this clone. Original processing notes: Cell counts per sample came from amplifying reference gene primers. TCRdb's table, derived via immunoSEQ multiplex PCR, lists solely in-frame clones and lacks some. The V and J calls and clone size come from that table; D and trimming were worked out from the DNA. The top ten clones hold roughly 4% of a sample with about 160,000 clones, 86% of them seen once. This CDR3 has 16 amino acids. Germline V gene data show CDR1 as SGHTS and CDR2 as YDEGEE. Losses at the gene ends were 0 bases for V and 0 bases for J; bases not matched to a gene: 4. This clonotype originated in a woman in her 70s with acute or convalescent COVID-19. Sequencing was done on a sample of peripheral blood. The genes are TRBV5-8 and TRBJ1-2; TRBD1 aligns across 8 bases. Here the CDR3 reads CASSLGQGKTNYGYTF. DNA for the CDR3: TGTGCCAGCAGCTTGGGACAGGGGAAAACTAACTATGGCTACACCTTC.